These T cell receptor beta chains were read from a single sample in a study of shared clonotypes between healthy human individuals. Measured with immunoSEQ multiplex PCR; TCRdb has only the in-frame clones, and not every one. The sample has roughly 1.4 million clones, 97% to 99% seen once. The sample taken for sequencing was naive CD4+ T cells sorted from blood. The receptors were sampled from a man under 40 in good health. The CDR3 runs from the conserved cysteine through the conserved F or W. The D gene is left open where the match is weak. Clone size is given for some rows only: seen once, a few or many times, or a class if the clone is expanded.

clone_size	d_call	v_call	j_call	cdr3_aa	cdr3_nt
once	.	TRBV11-2	TRBJ2-5	CASSPQPGEETQYF	TGTGCCAGCAGCCCCCAGCCAGGGGAAGAGACCCAGTACTTC
.	.	TRBV23-1	TRBJ2-5	CASSHSFCDSTYQETQYF	TGCGCCAGCAGTCACTCATTCTGTGACAGCACGTACCAAGAGACCCAGTACTTC
.	.	TRBV25-1	TRBJ2-5	CASSELAGEETQYF	TGTGCCAGCAGTGAATTGGCAGGGGAAGAGACCCAGTACTTC
.	.	TRBV11-2	TRBJ2-2	CASSLDMVTGELFF	TGTGCCAGCAGCTTAGATATGGTAACCGGGGAGCTGTTTTTT
.	.	TRBV6-1	TRBJ1-2	CASSEVKVYGYTF	TGTGCCAGCAGTGAAGTAAAGGTCTATGGCTACACCTTC
.	TRBD2	TRBV2	TRBJ2-1	CASSPRRAGGYNEQFF	TGTGCCAGCAGTCCTAGGAGAGCGGGAGGGTACAATGAGCAGTTCTTC
.	.	TRBV28	TRBJ1-5	CASTLRLQGDSNQPQHF	TGTGCCAGCACCCTCCGGCTTCAGGGAGATAGCAATCAGCCCCAGCATTTT
.	TRBD1	TRBV7-9	TRBJ1-3	CASSQEDRGTGNTIYF	TGTGCCAGCAGCCAAGAAGACAGGGGGACTGGAAACACCATATATTTT
.	.	TRBV18	TRBJ1-1	CASSVGTSGYTEAFF	TGTGCCAGCTCAGTCGGCACTTCAGGGTACACTGAAGCTTTCTTT
.	TRBD2	TRBV2	TRBJ2-4	CASGPSSGSDIQYF	TGTGCCAGCGGTCCCTCTAGCGGGAGTGACATTCAGTACTTC
.	TRBD2	TRBV5-6	TRBJ2-1	CASSLFAGVPNEQFF	TGTGCCAGCAGCTTGTTTGCGGGAGTTCCCAATGAGCAGTTCTTC
.	.	TRBV27	TRBJ2-7	CASSFFGGGSYEQYF	TGTGCCAGCAGTTTTTTCGGGGGAGGATCCTACGAGCAGTACTTC
.	.	TRBV2	TRBJ2-2	CASSEYSGFSTGELFF	TGTGCCAGCAGTGAATACAGCGGGTTTAGCACCGGGGAGCTGTTTTTT
.	.	TRBV27	TRBJ1-1	CASSLSGRERSTEAFF	TGTGCCAGCAGTTTATCTGGCCGGGAGCGGAGCACTGAAGCTTTCTTT
.	.	TRBV4-1	TRBJ1-1	CASSQDMSGAKMNTEAFF	TGCGCCAGCAGCCAAGATATGTCGGGGGCCAAAATGAACACTGAAGCTTTCTTT
few	.	TRBV4-2	TRBJ2-5	CASSQRPGPQQETQYF	TGTGCCAGCAGCCAAAGGCCGGGACCACAACAAGAGACCCAGTACTTC
once	.	TRBV10-3	TRBJ2-1	CAIADSYNEQFF	TGTGCCATCGCGGACTCCTACAATGAGCAGTTCTTC
.	.	TRBV7-9	TRBJ1-4	CASSLRSNNEKLFF	TGTGCCAGCAGCTTAAGGTCAAATAATGAAAAACTGTTTTTT
.	TRBD1	TRBV10-3	TRBJ1-2	CAISRDSYGYTF	TGTGCCATCAGCAGGGACAGCTATGGCTACACCTTC
.	TRBD1	TRBV7-8	TRBJ2-7	CASSFRGQGYYEQYF	TGTGCCAGCAGCTTTAGGGGACAGGGGTACTACGAGCAGTACTTC
.	.	TRBV29-1	TRBJ2-7	CSVVLGYEQYF	TGCAGCGTTGTACTGGGGTACGAGCAGTACTTC
.	.	TRBV7-9	TRBJ1-2	CASSPGLFGHGCTF	TGTGCCAGCAGTCCCGGACTCTTCGGGCATGGCTGCACCTTC
.	.	TRBV30	TRBJ2-1	CAWSESSYNEQFF	TGTGCCTGGAGTGAGAGCTCCTACAATGAGCAGTTCTTC
.	TRBD1	TRBV14	TRBJ1-1	CASSHYRGLNTEAFF	TGTGCCAGCAGCCATTACAGGGGATTGAACACTGAAGCTTTCTTT
.	.	TRBV2	TRBJ2-1	CASFRGSSYNEQFF	TGTGCCAGCTTTAGGGGGAGCTCCTACAATGAGCAGTTCTTC
.	TRBD2	TRBV25-1	TRBJ2-1	CASSEGAGVRNEQFF	TGTGCCAGCAGTGAGGGAGCGGGAGTGCGAAATGAGCAGTTCTTC
.	.	TRBV18	TRBJ2-2	CASSPGGGGQHTGELFF	TGTGCCAGCTCCCCTGGGGGAGGGGGACAACATACCGGGGAGCTGTTTTTT
.	.	TRBV6-1	TRBJ1-2	CASSDQVQGGNYGYTF	TGTGCCAGCAGTGACCAAGTCCAGGGAGGTAACTATGGCTACACCTTC
.	.	TRBV29-1	TRBJ2-2	CSVEDETNTGELFF	TGCAGCGTTGAAGACGAGACGAACACCGGGGAGCTGTTTTTT
.	.	TRBV7-6	TRBJ2-1	CASSLVGGPYNEQFF	TGTGCCAGCAGCTTAGTGGGGGGGCCTTACAATGAGCAGTTCTTC
.	TRBD1	TRBV30	TRBJ1-2	CAWWGQVDGYTF	TGTGCCTGGTGGGGACAGGTGGATGGCTACACCTTC
.	.	TRBV25-1	TRBJ2-2	CASSGRGQLTNTGELFF	TGTGCCAGCAGTGGGAGGGGACAGCTAACGAACACCGGGGAGCTGTTTTTT
.	.	TRBV7-8	TRBJ2-3	CASTPRGFTDTQYF	TGTGCCAGCACCCCGCGGGGTTTCACAGATACGCAGTATTTT
.	TRBD2	TRBV28	TRBJ2-1	CASRRSGSSYNEQFF	TGTGCCAGCAGGCGAAGCGGGAGCTCCTACAATGAGCAGTTCTTC
.	TRBD2	TRBV14	TRBJ2-7	CASSQVAGAYEQYF	TGTGCCAGCAGCCAAGTTGCGGGAGCCTACGAGCAGTACTTC
.	.	TRBV30	TRBJ2-7	CAWSLGPRREQYF	TGTGCCTGGAGCCTAGGGCCAAGACGGGAGCAGTACTTC
.	.	TRBV30	TRBJ1-5	CAWSVLGYSNQPQHF	TGTGCCTGGAGTGTACTAGGATATAGCAATCAGCCCCAGCATTTT
.	.	TRBV7-8	TRBJ2-7	CASSPGTHEQYF	TGTGCCAGCAGCCCTGGTACCCACGAGCAGTACTTC
.	.	TRBV6-5	TRBJ2-1	CASSRIRGVEQFF	TGTGCCAGCAGCCGCATTAGAGGTGTGGAGCAGTTCTTC
.	TRBD1	TRBV14	TRBJ2-2	CASRRQGYTGELFF	TGTGCCAGCAGACGACAGGGGTACACCGGGGAGCTGTTTTTT
.	.	TRBV6-1	TRBJ1-4	CASRWQGSDEKLFF	TGTGCCAGCAGGTGGCAGGGATCGGACGAAAAACTGTTTTTT
.	TRBD2	TRBV9	TRBJ2-7	CASSVGRASGRDEQYF	TGTGCCAGCAGCGTAGGAAGGGCTAGCGGGAGAGACGAGCAGTACTTC
.	TRBD2	TRBV27	TRBJ2-7	CASTTSGRREQYF	TGTGCCAGCACAACTAGCGGGAGGAGAGAGCAGTACTTC
.	.	TRBV28	TRBJ2-7	CASSYFWQGNFYEQYF	TGTGCCAGCAGTTATTTTTGGCAGGGGAATTTTTACGAGCAGTACTTC
.	.	TRBV6-1	TRBJ1-5	CASSESGNQPQHF	TGTGCCAGCAGTGAAAGCGGCAATCAGCCCCAGCATTTT
.	.	TRBV28	TRBJ2-7	CASRGSRLVPYEQYF	TGTGCCAGCAGGGGCAGTCGGCTCGTCCCCTACGAGCAGTACTTC
.	.	TRBV5-1	TRBJ2-7	CASSLGDTSAGYEQYF	TGCGCCAGCAGCCTGGGGGACACCTCAGCAGGCTACGAGCAGTACTTC
once	TRBD1	TRBV7-8	TRBJ2-7	CASSSYRGQGNEQYF	TGTGCCAGCAGCTCTTACAGGGGGCAGGGGAACGAGCAGTACTTC
.	.	TRBV12-1	TRBJ2-2	CASSSLGPTSTGELFF	TGTGCCAGCAGCTCGCTAGGACCAACGAGCACCGGGGAGCTGTTTTTT
.	.	TRBV20-1	TRBJ2-1	CSAGGATEQFF	TGCAGTGCTGGTGGGGCGACGGAGCAGTTCTTC
.	TRBD1	TRBV28	TRBJ1-1	CASRLQGQGTEAFF	TGTGCCAGCAGACTACAGGGGCAGGGGACTGAAGCTTTCTTT
.	.	TRBV20-1	TRBJ2-1	CSARDQDEQFF	TGCAGTGCTAGAGATCAGGATGAGCAGTTCTTC
.	.	TRBV6-1	TRBJ1-2	CASSEVPEGSYTF	TGTGCCAGCAGTGAAGTACCGGAGGGGAGCTACACCTTC
.	TRBD1	TRBV10-3	TRBJ2-7	CAISESRTGEQYF	TGTGCCATCAGTGAGTCCAGGACAGGAGAGCAGTACTTC